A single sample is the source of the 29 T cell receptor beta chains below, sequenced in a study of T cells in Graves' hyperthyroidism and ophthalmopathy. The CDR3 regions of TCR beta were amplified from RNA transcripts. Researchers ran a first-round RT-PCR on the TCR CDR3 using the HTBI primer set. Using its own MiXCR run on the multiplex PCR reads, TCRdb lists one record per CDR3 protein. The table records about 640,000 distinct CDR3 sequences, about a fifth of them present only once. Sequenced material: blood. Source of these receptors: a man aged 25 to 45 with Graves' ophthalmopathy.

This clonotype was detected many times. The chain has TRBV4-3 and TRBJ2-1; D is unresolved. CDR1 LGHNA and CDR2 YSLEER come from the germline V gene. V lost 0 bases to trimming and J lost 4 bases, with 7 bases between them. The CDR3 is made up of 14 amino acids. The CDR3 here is CASSQDFRYNEQFF. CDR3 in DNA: TGCGCCAGCAGCCAAGATTTCAGATACAATGAGCAGTTCTTC.

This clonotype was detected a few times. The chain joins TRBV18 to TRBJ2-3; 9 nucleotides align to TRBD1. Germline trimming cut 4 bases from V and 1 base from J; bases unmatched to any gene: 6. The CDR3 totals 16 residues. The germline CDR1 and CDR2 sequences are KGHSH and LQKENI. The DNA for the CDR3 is TGTGCCAGCTCACGGACAGGGGCAATTGGCACAGATACGCAGTATTTT. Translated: CASSRTGAIGTDTQYF.

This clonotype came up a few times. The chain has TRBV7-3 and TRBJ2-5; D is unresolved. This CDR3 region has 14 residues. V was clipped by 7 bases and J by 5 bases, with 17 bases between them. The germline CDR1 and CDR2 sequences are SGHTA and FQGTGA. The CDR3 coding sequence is TGTGCCAGCAACCAAGGGCCCGGTATGGAGACCCAGTACTTC. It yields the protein CASNQGPGMETQYF.

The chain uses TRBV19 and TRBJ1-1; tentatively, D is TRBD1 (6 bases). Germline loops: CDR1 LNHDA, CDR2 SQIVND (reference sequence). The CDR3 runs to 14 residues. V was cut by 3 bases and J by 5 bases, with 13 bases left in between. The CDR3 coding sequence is TGTGCCAGTAGTATGGGGGGGCAATTTACTGAAGCTTTCTTT. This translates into CASSMGGQFTEAFF. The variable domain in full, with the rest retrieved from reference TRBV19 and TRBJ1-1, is DGGITQSPKYLFRKEGQNVTLSCEQNLNHDAMYWYRQDPGQGLRLIYYSQIVNDFQKGDIAEGYSVSREKKESFPLTVTSAQKNPTAFYLCASSMGGQFTEAFFGQGTRLTVV.

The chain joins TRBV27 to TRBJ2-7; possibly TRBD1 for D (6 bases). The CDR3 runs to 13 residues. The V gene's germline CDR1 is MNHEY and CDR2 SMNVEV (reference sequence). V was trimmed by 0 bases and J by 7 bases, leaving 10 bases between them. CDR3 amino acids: CASSLSRTAEQYF. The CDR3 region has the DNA TGTGCCAGCAGTTTATCCCGGACAGCTGAGCAGTACTTC.

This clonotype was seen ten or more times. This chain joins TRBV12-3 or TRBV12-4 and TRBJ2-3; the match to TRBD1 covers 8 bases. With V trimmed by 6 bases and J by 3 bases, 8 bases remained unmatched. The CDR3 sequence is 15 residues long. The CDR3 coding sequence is TGTGCCAGCAGAGCCCGGACAGGGTCGACAGATACGCAGTATTTT. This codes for CASRARTGSTDTQYF.

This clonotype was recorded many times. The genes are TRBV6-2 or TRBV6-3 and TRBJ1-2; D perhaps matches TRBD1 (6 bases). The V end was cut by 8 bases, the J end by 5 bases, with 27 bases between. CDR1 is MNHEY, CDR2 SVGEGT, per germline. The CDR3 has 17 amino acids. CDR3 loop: CASASPTRRTELYGYTF. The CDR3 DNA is TGTGCCAGCGCATCCCCTACACGCCGGACAGAGCTTTATGGCTACACCTTC.

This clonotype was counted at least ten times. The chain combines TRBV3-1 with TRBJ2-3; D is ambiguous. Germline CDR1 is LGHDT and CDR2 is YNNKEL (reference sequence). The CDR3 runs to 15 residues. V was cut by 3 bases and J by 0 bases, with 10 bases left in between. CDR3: CASSHLLSSTDTQYF. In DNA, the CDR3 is TGTGCCAGCAGCCACCTACTGTCCAGCACAGATACGCAGTATTTT.

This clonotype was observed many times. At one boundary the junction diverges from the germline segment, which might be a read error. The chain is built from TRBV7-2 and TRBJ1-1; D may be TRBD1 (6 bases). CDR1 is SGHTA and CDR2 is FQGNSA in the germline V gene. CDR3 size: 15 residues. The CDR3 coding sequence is TGTGCCAGCAGCCTAGCACAGGGAGGGGGCACTGAAGCTTTCTTT. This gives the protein CASSLAQGGGTEAFF.

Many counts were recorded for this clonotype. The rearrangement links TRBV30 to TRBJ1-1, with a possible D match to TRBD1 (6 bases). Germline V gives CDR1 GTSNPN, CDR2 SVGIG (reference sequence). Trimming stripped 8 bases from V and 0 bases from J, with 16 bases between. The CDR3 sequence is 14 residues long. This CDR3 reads CAAGQQGLNTEAFF. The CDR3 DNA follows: TGTGCCGCAGGACAACAGGGTTTGAACACTGAAGCTTTCTTT.

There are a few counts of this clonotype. CDR3 in DNA: TGTGCCAGCAGACGCTCGCAGGGAAGTAACTATGGCTACACCTTC. It is translated as CASRRSQGSNYGYTF. The chain employs TRBV12-3 or TRBV12-4 and TRBJ1-2; D may be TRBD1 (5 bases). This CDR3 is built from 15 residues. V gave up 6 bases and J gave up 1 base, with 15 bases separating them.

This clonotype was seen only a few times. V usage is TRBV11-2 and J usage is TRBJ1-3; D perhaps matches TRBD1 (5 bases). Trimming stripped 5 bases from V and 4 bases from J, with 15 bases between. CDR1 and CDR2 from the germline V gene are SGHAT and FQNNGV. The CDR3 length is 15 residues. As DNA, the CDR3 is TGTGCCAGCAGCCTTCAGGGCGTACACGGAAACACCATATATTTT. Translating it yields CASSLQGVHGNTIYF.

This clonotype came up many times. DNA for the CDR3: TGTGCCAGCAGCTTTGATGTCCCCGGCGGGAGTATCTACGAGCAGTACTTC. This gives the protein CASSFDVPGGSIYEQYF. The V and J genes are TRBV7-6 and TRBJ2-7; TRBD2 matches at 7 bases. The germline V gene has CDR1 SGHVS and CDR2 FNYEAQ. The CDR3 runs 17 residues. The J segment lost 3 bases and the V segment lost 3 bases, leaving 14 bases of the junction unmatched.

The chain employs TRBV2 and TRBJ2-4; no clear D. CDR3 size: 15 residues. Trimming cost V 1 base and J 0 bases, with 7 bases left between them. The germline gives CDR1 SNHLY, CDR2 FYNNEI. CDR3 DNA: TGTGCCAGCAGTGAAGAGATACTAGCCAAAAACATTCAGTACTTC. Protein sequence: CASSEEILAKNIQYF.

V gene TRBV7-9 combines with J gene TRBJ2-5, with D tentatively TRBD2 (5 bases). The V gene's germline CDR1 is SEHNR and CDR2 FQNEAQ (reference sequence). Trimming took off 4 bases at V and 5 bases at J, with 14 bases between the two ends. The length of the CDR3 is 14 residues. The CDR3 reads CASSYGSPGETQYF. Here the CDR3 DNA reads TGTGCCAGCAGCTACGGGTCCCCGGGGGAGACCCAGTACTTC.

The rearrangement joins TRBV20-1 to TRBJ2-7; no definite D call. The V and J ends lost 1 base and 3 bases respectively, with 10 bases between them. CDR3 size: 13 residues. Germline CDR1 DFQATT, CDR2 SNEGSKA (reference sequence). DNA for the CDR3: TGCAGTGCTAGAGCAAGCAGGAACTACGAGCAGTACTTC. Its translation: CSARASRNYEQYF.

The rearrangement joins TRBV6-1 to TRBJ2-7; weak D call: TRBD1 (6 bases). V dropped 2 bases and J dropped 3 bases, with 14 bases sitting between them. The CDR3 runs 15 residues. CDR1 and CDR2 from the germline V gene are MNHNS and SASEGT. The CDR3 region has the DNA TGTGCCAGCAGTGAACCGACAGGCGGCATCTACGAGCAGTACTTC. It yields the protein CASSEPTGGIYEQYF.

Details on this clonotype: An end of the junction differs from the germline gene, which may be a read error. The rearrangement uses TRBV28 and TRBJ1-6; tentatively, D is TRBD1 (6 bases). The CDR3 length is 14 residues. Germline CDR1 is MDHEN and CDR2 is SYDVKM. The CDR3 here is CTSQWDTNNSPLHF. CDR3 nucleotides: TGTACCAGCCAGTGGGACACCAATAATTCACCCCTCCACTTT.

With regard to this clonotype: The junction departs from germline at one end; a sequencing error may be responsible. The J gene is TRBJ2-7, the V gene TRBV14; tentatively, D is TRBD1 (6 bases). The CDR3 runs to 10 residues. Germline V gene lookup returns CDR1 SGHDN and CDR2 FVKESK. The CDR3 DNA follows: TGTGCCAGCAGCCACCCGGACAGAGACTTC. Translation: CASSHPDRDF.

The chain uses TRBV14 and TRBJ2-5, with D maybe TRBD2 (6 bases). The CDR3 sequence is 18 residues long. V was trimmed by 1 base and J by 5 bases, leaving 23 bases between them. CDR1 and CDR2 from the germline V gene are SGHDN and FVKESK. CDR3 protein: CASSQVSPGLLTGETQYF. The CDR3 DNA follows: TGTGCCAGCAGCCAAGTCTCCCCGGGACTTCTAACCGGGGAGACCCAGTACTTC.

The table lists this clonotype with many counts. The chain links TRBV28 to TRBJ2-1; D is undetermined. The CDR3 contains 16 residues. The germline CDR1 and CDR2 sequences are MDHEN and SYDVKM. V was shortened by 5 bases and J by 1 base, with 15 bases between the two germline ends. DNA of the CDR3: TGTGCCAGCAGTCTAGTAAGAGGCGGATCCTACAATGAGCAGTTCTTC. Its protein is CASSLVRGGSYNEQFF.

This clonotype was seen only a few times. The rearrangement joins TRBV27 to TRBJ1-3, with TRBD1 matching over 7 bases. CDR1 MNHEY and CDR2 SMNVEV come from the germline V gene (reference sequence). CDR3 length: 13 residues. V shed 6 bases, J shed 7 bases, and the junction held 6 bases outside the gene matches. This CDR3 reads CASSDRVRNTIYF. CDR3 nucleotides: TGTGCCAGCAGCGACAGGGTTCGGAACACCATATATTTT.

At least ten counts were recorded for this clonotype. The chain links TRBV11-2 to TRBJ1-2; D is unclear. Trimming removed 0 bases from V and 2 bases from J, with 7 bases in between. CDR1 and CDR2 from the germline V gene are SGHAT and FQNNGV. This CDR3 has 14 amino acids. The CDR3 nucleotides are TGTGCCAGCAGCTTAGATACAAGGAACTATGGCTACACCTTC. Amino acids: CASSLDTRNYGYTF.

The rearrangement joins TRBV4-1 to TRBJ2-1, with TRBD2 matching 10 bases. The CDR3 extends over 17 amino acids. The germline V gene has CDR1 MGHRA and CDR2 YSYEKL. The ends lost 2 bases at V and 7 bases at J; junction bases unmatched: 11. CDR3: CASSQISLAGGRNEQFF. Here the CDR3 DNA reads TGCGCCAGCAGCCAAATCAGTTTAGCGGGAGGCCGGAATGAGCAGTTCTTC.

CDR3 sequence (DNA): TGTGCCAGCAGCGTAGGCCCGGGACTGGTTAGCACAGATACGCAGTATTTT. This encodes CASSVGPGLVSTDTQYF. The J gene is TRBJ2-3, the V gene TRBV9; TRBD2 is a possible D gene (6 bases). Germline CDR1 is SGDLS and CDR2 is YYNGEE. The CDR3 totals 17 residues. V lost 0 bases and J lost 0, with 14 bases in between.

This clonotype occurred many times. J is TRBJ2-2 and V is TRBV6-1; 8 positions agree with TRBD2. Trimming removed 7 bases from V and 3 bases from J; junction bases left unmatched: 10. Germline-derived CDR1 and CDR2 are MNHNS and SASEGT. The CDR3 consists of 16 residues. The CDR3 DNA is TGTGCCAGCATCCTTCCGGGACTAGAGGACACCGGGGAGCTGTTTTTT. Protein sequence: CASILPGLEDTGELFF.

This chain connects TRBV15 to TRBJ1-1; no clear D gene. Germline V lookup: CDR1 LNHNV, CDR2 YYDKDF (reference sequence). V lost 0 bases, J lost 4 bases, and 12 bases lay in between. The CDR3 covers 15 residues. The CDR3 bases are TGTGCCACCAGCAGAGACGGGCAGGTTGGCACTGAAGCTTTCTTT. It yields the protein CATSRDGQVGTEAFF.

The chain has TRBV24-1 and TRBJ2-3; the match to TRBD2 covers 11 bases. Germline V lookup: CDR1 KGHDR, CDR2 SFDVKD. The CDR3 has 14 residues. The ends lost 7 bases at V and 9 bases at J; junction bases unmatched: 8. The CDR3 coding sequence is TGTGCCACCAGCTTCCCGGGACTAGCGGAAACGCAGTATTTT. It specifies CATSFPGLAETQYF.

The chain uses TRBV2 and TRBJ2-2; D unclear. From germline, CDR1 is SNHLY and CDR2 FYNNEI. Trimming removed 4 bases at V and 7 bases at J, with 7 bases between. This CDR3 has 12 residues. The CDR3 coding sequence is TGTGCCAGCAGTGGATTGATCGGGGAGCTGTTTTTT. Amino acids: CASSGLIGELFF.